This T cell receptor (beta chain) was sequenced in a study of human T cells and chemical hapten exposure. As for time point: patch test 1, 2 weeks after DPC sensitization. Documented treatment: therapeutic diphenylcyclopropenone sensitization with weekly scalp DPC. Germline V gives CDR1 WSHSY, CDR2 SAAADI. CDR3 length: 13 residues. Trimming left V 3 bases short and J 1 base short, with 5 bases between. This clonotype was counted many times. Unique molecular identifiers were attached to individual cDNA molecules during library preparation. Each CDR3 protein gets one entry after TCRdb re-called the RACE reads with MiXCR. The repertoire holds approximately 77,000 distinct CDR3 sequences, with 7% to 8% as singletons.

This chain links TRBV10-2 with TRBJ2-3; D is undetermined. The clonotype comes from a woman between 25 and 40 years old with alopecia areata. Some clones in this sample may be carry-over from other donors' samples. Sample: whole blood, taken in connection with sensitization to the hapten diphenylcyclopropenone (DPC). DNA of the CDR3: TGCGCCAGCAGTGACGACCGCACAGATACGCAGTATTTT. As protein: CASSDDRTDTQYF.